This T cell receptor (beta chain) appears in the sequencing data of a study of neurological immune-mediated disorders. TCRdb reanalysed the 5' RACE reads using MiXCR and keeps one entry per CDR3 protein. In the table there are 30,000 to 45,000 distinct CDR3 sequences, roughly 10% of which are singletons. CDR3 size: 15 residues. Trimming left V 2 bases short and J 0 bases short, with 8 bases between. In germline, CDR1 is LGHDT, CDR2 YNNKEL (reference sequence). Turning to this clonotype: Its target is unknown.

Overall study findings and caveats: CDR3 amino acid sequences found in expanded clones were never shared across subjects, suggesting private repertoires in all groups.

The sorted libraries were made from about a million CD4+ or CD8+ T cells. J is TRBJ1-3 and V is TRBV3-1; D gene uncertain. The sequencing sample was made of CD4+ T cells from blood. This TCR came from a young woman with HTLV-1-associated myelopathy (HAM/TSP). CDR3 protein: CASSQPRSSGNTIYF. The CDR3 DNA is TGTGCCAGCAGCCAACCCAGGAGCTCTGGAAACACCATATATTTT. Complete variable domain (other parts from reference TRBV3-1 and TRBJ1-3): DTAVSQTPKYLVTQMGNDKSIKCEQNLGHDTMYWYKQDSKKFLKIMFSYNNKELIINETVPNRFSPKSPDKAHLNLHINSLELGDSAVYFCASSQPRSSGNTIYFGEGSWLTVV.